One T cell receptor (beta chain) is described in this entry. The record originates from a study of Ad26.COV2.S vaccination and SARS-CoV-2 variants. In the study overall: Once, or twice with 56 days between doses, Ad26.COV2.S was given intramuscularly.

Assay: immunoSEQ multiplex PCR; the TCRdb copy retains only in-frame clones and omits some. The sample comprises some 460,000 clones, nearly 90% of which are singletons, and roughly 1.7% rests with the top ten. The sample's treatment: 15 to 20 received Ad26.COV2.S at low or high dose, single or two shots; 5 received placebo; per-sample allocation not given. Each sample was drawn 63 days after the first injection (of vaccine or placebo). Aged 18-55 years, donor was enrolled in Boston in about 2020. Trimming removed 0 bases from V and 0 bases from J; junction bases left unmatched: 8. CDR1 and CDR2 (germline): LGHNA, YNFKEQ. The CDR3 spans 18 residues.

V usage is TRBV4-2 and J usage is TRBJ2-3, with 8 bases fitting TRBD2. The clonotype originates from a person between 18 and 59 years old who received the Ad26.COV2.S COVID-19 vaccine or a placebo. Sequencing was performed on peripheral blood, taken in a trial of Ad26.COV2.S vaccine versus placebo. CDR3 in DNA: TGTGCCAGCAGCCAAGATATAGCGGGGCCTCCTAGCACAGATACGCAGTATTTT. It encodes CASSQDIAGPPSTDTQYF.